The T cell receptor beta chain described here comes from a study of CD8 T cells in ankylosing spondylitis. Study-wide results and caveats: Researchers reportedly found disease-linked clones significantly enriched in matched ankylosing spondylitis synovial fluid.

This clonotype was detected ten times or more. Its antigen is unidentified. The CDR3 contains 15 residues. Germline V gene lookup returns CDR1 MGHDK and CDR2 SYGVNS. Trimming took off 0 bases at V and 4 bases at J, with 12 bases between the two ends. With molecular barcodes, quantitative 5'-RACE was used to make the TCR beta libraries. TCRdb called the 5' RACE reads again in MiXCR, with one record for every CDR3 protein. Of 200,000 or so distinct CDR3 sequences in the sample, about 20% are singletons; the top ten hold approximately 4%. The sample was blood, either unsorted or a sorted T cell fraction (not recorded which). This chain links TRBV25-1 with TRBJ2-5; D gene unclear. The sequence was collected from a male donor aged 10 to 35 with ankylosing spondylitis or in good health (not recorded which). This CDR3 is CASSEYVARRETQYF. In nucleotides, the CDR3 is TGTGCCAGCAGTGAATACGTGGCTAGGCGAGAGACCCAGTACTTC.